The entry below gives a single T cell receptor (beta chain) sequence along with its context. Its specificity is not known. From germline, CDR1 is SGDLS and CDR2 YYNGEE. V was clipped by 0 bases and J by 3 bases, with 7 bases between them. This CDR3 spans 13 amino acids. Vbeta (60) and Jbeta (13) primers were used in the PCR. The method was immunoSEQ multiplex PCR; TCRdb's version includes in-frame clones alone and lacks a portion of them. Of approximately 160,000 clones in the sample, roughly 80% were seen once. This sample is drawn from a study of cytomegalovirus exposure and HLA in healthy donors. General study results and limits: Some highly shared sequence variants likely arose as a pipeline artifact.

This chain uses TRBV9 with TRBJ2-7; a weak D match, TRBD2 (5 bases). The receptor comes from a human donor in good health. The material sequenced was PBMCs. CDR3 residues: CASSVDEGYEQYF. The CDR3 DNA sequence: TGTGCCAGCAGCGTAGATGAGGGCTACGAGCAGTACTTC.